These 30 T cell receptor beta chains originate from one sample sequenced in a study of T cells in Graves' hyperthyroidism and ophthalmopathy. TCR beta CDR3 regions were amplified from RNA. First-round RT-PCR targeting the TCR CDR3 was performed with the HTBI primer set. In TCRdb, the multiplex PCR reads were re-called with MiXCR into one record per CDR3 protein. This sample carries about 260,000 distinct CDR3 sequences, roughly 15% of them seen once, and the ten largest clones take around 30%. Sequencing input: blood. These receptors were obtained from a woman younger than 35 with Graves' ophthalmopathy.

This clonotype was picked up a small number of times. The V and J genes are TRBV4-1 and TRBJ2-7; perhaps TRBD1 as D (5 bases). This CDR3 is 16 amino acids long. Trimming stripped 2 bases from V and 5 bases from J, with 19 bases between. Germline V CDR1 and CDR2: MGHRA, YSYEKL. The CDR3 is CASSQLPSRVFDEQYF. As DNA, the CDR3 is TGCGCCAGCAGCCAACTCCCATCCAGGGTTTTCGACGAGCAGTACTTC.

This chain joins TRBV4-3 and TRBJ1-6; D remains ambiguous. The germline CDR1 and CDR2 sequences are LGHNA and YSLEER. The CDR3 runs 15 residues. The V end was cut by 0 bases, the J end by 7 bases, with 10 bases between. The CDR3 is CASSQDGRRNSPLHF. As DNA, the CDR3 is TGCGCCAGCAGCCAAGATGGCAGGAGGAATTCACCCCTCCACTTT.

This clonotype has ten or more counts. This rearrangement joins TRBV7-9 to TRBJ1-4; D is ambiguous. The CDR3 is 15 amino acids. V shed 2 bases and J shed 4 bases, with 11 bases lying between them. Germline CDR1 reads SEHNR; CDR2 reads FQNEAQ (reference sequence). The CDR3 loop reads CASSLNGGSNEKLFF. In DNA, the CDR3 is TGTGCCAGCAGCTTAAACGGAGGGAGTAATGAAAAACTGTTTTTT.

This clonotype came up many times. This rearrangement joins TRBV28 to TRBJ2-1, with 14 bases that match TRBD2. The CDR3 covers 14 residues. The trim removed 4 bases at V and 11 bases at J, leaving 4 bases unmatched. Per the germline V gene, CDR1 is MDHEN and CDR2 is SYDVKM. Here the CDR3 reads CASSSGTSGGKQFF. CDR3 sequence (DNA): TGTGCCAGCAGTTCCGGGACTAGCGGGGGAAAGCAGTTCTTC.

This clonotype was counted ten times or more. J is TRBJ2-7 and V is TRBV12-3 or TRBV12-4, with D tentatively TRBD1 (5 bases). The CDR3 runs to 12 residues. The CDR3 sequence is CAAGPSSYEQYF. The CDR3 DNA reads as TGTGCAGCAGGGCCGAGCTCCTACGAGCAGTACTTC.

There are a few counts of this clonotype. The rearrangement uses TRBV4-2 and TRBJ1-2; D gene ambiguous. V was shortened by 0 bases and J by 6 bases, with 11 bases between the two germline ends. Germline assignment: CDR1 LGHNA and CDR2 YNFKEQ. This CDR3 has 14 residues. CDR3 sequence reads: CASSQEKAYNGYTF. CDR3 coding DNA: TGTGCCAGCAGCCAAGAGAAGGCCTATAATGGCTACACCTTC.

This clonotype showed up many times. The chain couples TRBV27 to TRBJ1-2, with unresolved D. CDR3 size: 16 residues. Trimming stripped 4 bases from V and 3 bases from J, with 18 bases between. Germline CDR1 is MNHEY and CDR2 is SMNVEV (reference sequence). The CDR3, as DNA: TGTGCCAGCAGTTACGTTAAGGCAGGCTCTCACTATGGCTACACCTTC. Translated, it gives CASSYVKAGSHYGYTF.

This clonotype was counted ten times or more. V usage is TRBV7-8 and J usage is TRBJ1-3; 12 positions agree with TRBD1. Germline values: CDR1 SGHVS, CDR2 FQNEAQ. The length of the CDR3 is 18 residues. V shed 1 base, J shed 1 base, and the junction held 5 bases outside the gene matches. CDR3 nucleotides: TGTGCCAGCAGCTTAGTGGGACAGGGGGCCGCTTCTGGAAACACCATATATTTT. Translated: CASSLVGQGAASGNTIYF.

This clonotype was found many times. This chain uses TRBV20-1 with TRBJ2-7, with D perhaps TRBD1 or TRBD2 (5 bases each). Germline assignment: CDR1 DFQATT and CDR2 SNEGSKA (reference sequence). The V end lost 3 bases, the J end lost 4 bases, and 10 bases lay between the germline ends. The CDR3 runs to 12 residues. CDR3 nucleotide sequence: TGCAGTGCTAGCAGGGAGAATTACGAGCAGTACTTC. Its translation is CSASRENYEQYF.

This clonotype was counted many times. V is TRBV19 and J is TRBJ1-6, with D possibly being TRBD1 (6 bases). The length of the CDR3 is 15 residues. Trimming removed 9 bases from V and 7 bases from J, with 19 bases in between. From germline, CDR1 is LNHDA and CDR2 SQIVND (reference sequence). CDR3 DNA: TGTGCCAGCTCCCCACTGGGACAACGAAATTCACCCCTCCACTTT. The encoded protein is CASSPLGQRNSPLHF. The full variable domain, completed using reference TRBV19 and TRBJ1-6, is DGGITQSPKYLFRKEGQNVTLSCEQNLNHDAMYWYRQDPGQGLRLIYYSQIVNDFQKGDIAEGYSVSREKKESFPLTVTSAQKNPTAFYLCASSPLGQRNSPLHFGNGTRLTVT.

Concerning this clonotype: Given a much more abundant clone one base away, this may be a read error. The rearrangement joins TRBV10-3 to TRBJ1-1; a possible D gene is TRBD1 (5 bases). CDR3 length: 15 amino acids. V was shortened by 0 bases and J by 1 base, with 9 bases between the two germline ends. Germline V gene lookup returns CDR1 ENHRY and CDR2 SYGVKD. DNA of the CDR3: TGTGCCATCAGTGAGTCGGGGGTTCGGAACACTGAAGCTTTCTTT. This codes for CAISESGVRNTEAFF.

V usage is TRBV20-1 and J usage is TRBJ1-2, with D maybe TRBD1 (5 bases). V lost 5 bases and J 2 bases, leaving 15 bases between the germline ends. The CDR3 is made up of 14 amino acids. Germline loops: CDR1 DFQATT, CDR2 SNEGSKA (reference sequence). The CDR3 protein is CSADPGLWNYGYTF. The CDR3 region has the DNA TGCAGTGCTGATCCGGGACTCTGGAACTATGGCTACACCTTC.

Note on this clonotype: The junction does not match germline at one end; this may be a read error. The rearrangement links TRBV18 to TRBJ1-1, with TRBD1 matching over 7 bases. The CDR3 length is 15 residues. Per germline, CDR1 KGHSH and CDR2 LQKENI. The CDR3 region has the DNA TGTGCCAACTCACCATCCGGACAGGTCAACACTGAAGCTTTCTTT. Its translation: CANSPSGQVNTEAFF.

There are many counts of this clonotype. This rearrangement joins TRBV5-1 to TRBJ1-6; D is perhaps TRBD1 (6 bases). The CDR3 consists of 15 residues. Trimming removed 2 bases at V and 8 bases at J, with 14 bases between. The germline gives CDR1 SGHRS, CDR2 YFSETQ. CDR3 loop: CASSFMPGEDSPLHF. The CDR3 DNA is TGCGCCAGCAGCTTTATGCCAGGGGAGGATTCACCCCTCCACTTT.

At least ten counts were recorded for this clonotype. The V call is TRBV28, the J call TRBJ1-3; D uncertain. Trimming removed 1 base at V and 0 bases at J, with 16 bases between. Germline CDR1 MDHEN, CDR2 SYDVKM. The CDR3 contains 18 residues. The CDR3 nucleotides read TGTGCCAGCAGTTTATTAGGAGCTACGACGAGCTCTGGAAACACCATATATTTT. Translating it yields CASSLLGATTSSGNTIYF.

The V call is TRBV28, the J call TRBJ2-7; 9 bases are shared with TRBD2. Germline lookup yields CDR1 MDHEN and CDR2 SYDVKM. Unmatched junction bases numbered 16, after V lost 3 bases and J lost 4 bases. The length of the CDR3 is 18 residues. DNA for the CDR3: TGTGCCAGCAGTTTTGTCGATAGCGGGAGTTCCCTTGGTTACGAGCAGTACTTC. It encodes CASSFVDSGSSLGYEQYF. The full variable domain, completed using reference TRBV28 and TRBJ2-7, is DVKVTQSSRYLVKRTGEKVFLECVQDMDHENMFWYRQDPGLGLRLIYFSYDVKMKEKGDIPEGYSVSREKKERFSLILESASTNQTSMYLCASSFVDSGSSLGYEQYFGPGTRLTVT.

This clonotype has a count of ten or more. V usage is TRBV11-2 and J usage is TRBJ2-1, with D possibly called TRBD1 or TRBD2 (6 bases each). The CDR3 runs to 14 residues. Germline V gene lookup returns CDR1 SGHAT and CDR2 FQNNGV. Trimming took off 3 bases at V and 6 bases at J, with 12 bases between the two ends. CDR3 in DNA: TGTGCCAGCAGCTTTGGAGGGGGACCCAATGAGCAGTTCTTC. It codes for CASSFGGGPNEQFF.

This clonotype occurred once. The chain is built from TRBV28 and TRBJ1-1, with D uncertain. This CDR3 comprises 16 residues. Germline V CDR1 and CDR2: MDHEN, SYDVKM. V was clipped by 6 bases and J by 2 bases, with 19 bases between them. The CDR3 loop reads CASSLTMTLLNTEAFF. The CDR3 DNA sequence: TGTGCCAGCAGCCTTACAATGACCCTACTAAACACTGAAGCTTTCTTT.

This clonotype was recorded at least ten times. V is TRBV5-1 and J is TRBJ2-2, with D perhaps matching TRBD1 (5 bases). The CDR3 sequence is 14 residues long. V lost 2 bases to trimming and J lost 3 bases, with 8 bases between them. The germline gives CDR1 SGHRS, CDR2 YFSETQ. Here the CDR3 reads CASSLQADTGELFF. DNA for the CDR3: TGCGCCAGCAGCTTACAGGCGGACACCGGGGAGCTGTTTTTT.

This clonotype has only a few counts. CDR3 nucleotide sequence: TGTGCCAGCAGCCAAGATGGGTTGGCCAATCAGCCCCAGCATTTT. This sequence encodes CASSQDGLANQPQHF. The gene calls are TRBV3-1 and TRBJ1-5; unclear D gene. Trimming pared 0 bases from V and 3 bases from J, leaving 9 bases between. The CDR3 consists of 15 residues. CDR1 and CDR2 from the germline V gene are LGHDT and YNNKEL (reference sequence).

This clonotype was observed many times. CDR3 loop: CAWSSAAASEAFF. The CDR3 nucleotides are TGTGCCTGGAGTTCGGCAGCCGCCTCTGAAGCTTTCTTT. The chain uses TRBV30 and TRBJ1-1; no reliable D call. CDR1 and CDR2 (germline): GTSNPN, SVGIG (reference sequence). This CDR3 is built from 13 residues. V lost 2 bases to trimming and J lost 6 bases, with 13 bases between them. Together with reference TRBV30 and TRBJ1-1, the CDR3 gives the full variable domain: SQTIHQWPATLVQPVGSPLSLECTVEGTSNPNLYWYRQAAGRGLQLLFYSVGIGQISSEVPQNLSASRPQDRQFILSSKKLLLSDSGFYLCAWSSAAASEAFFGQGTRLTVV.

The sample holds many counts of this clonotype. V and J are TRBV6-2 or TRBV6-3 and TRBJ2-3; 7 nucleotides align to TRBD2. This CDR3 is 17 amino acids long. The V gene end was trimmed by 6 bases and the J gene end by 2 bases; junction bases not matched to a gene: 14. Germline CDR1 MNHEY, CDR2 SVGEGT. CDR3: CASSSLGAGALTDTQYF. The CDR3 region has the DNA TGTGCCAGCAGCTCCCTCGGGGCGGGAGCCCTCACAGATACGCAGTATTTT.

There are many counts of this clonotype. This chain links TRBV24-1 with TRBJ2-1; either TRBD1 or TRBD2 may supply D (5 bases each). The CDR3 spans 15 residues. Germline CDR1 reads KGHDR; CDR2 reads SFDVKD. The V end lost 2 bases, the J end lost 6 bases, and 13 bases lay between the germline ends. CDR3 protein: CATSDWGNGFNEQFF. CDR3 DNA: TGTGCCACCAGTGATTGGGGGAATGGATTCAATGAGCAGTTCTTC.

There are a few counts of this clonotype. Just one base apart from a much larger clone, this may be a read error. Here the CDR3 DNA reads TGTGCCAGCCCAAGGGGGGGGCCCGGGGAGCTGCTTTTT. This encodes CASPRGGPGELLF. J is TRBJ2-2 and V is TRBV27; D might be TRBD2 (7 bases). Per germline, CDR1 MNHEY and CDR2 SMNVEV (reference sequence). The CDR3 has 13 residues.

This clonotype was seen repeatedly, ten times or more. This chain's CDR3 is CASSLFYEGTYEQYF. Here the CDR3 DNA reads TGTGCCAGCAGTTTATTTTATGAGGGTACCTACGAGCAGTACTTC. V and J are TRBV27 and TRBJ2-7, with TRBD2 as a possible D gene (5 bases). The V end lost 1 base, the J end lost 2 bases, and 12 bases lay between the germline ends. The CDR3 runs 15 residues. Germline CDR1 reads MNHEY; CDR2 reads SMNVEV (reference sequence).

This clonotype was counted once. The chain is built from TRBV7-2 and TRBJ2-7, with a possible D match to TRBD1 (6 bases). The CDR3 is made up of 13 amino acids. Germline CDR1 reads SGHTA; CDR2 reads FQGNSA. V shed 2 bases and J shed 6 bases, with 11 bases lying between them. Here the CDR3 DNA reads TGTGCCAGCAGCTTATGGGCAGGGGTCGAGCAGTACGTC. Its translation: CASSLWAGVEQYV.

This clonotype has a count of ten or more. The CDR3 DNA sequence: TGTGCCAGCAGTCCCCCTGGGGGCGCCTACAATGAGCAGTTCTTC. This encodes CASSPPGGAYNEQFF. The V gene is TRBV28, the J gene TRBJ2-1, with D perhaps matching TRBD1 (6 bases). V was pared by 5 bases and J by 2 bases, with 13 bases between. The V gene's germline CDR1 is MDHEN and CDR2 SYDVKM. This CDR3 is built from 15 residues.

There are many counts of this clonotype. V gene TRBV11-2 combines with J gene TRBJ2-1, with D hard to call. Germline V gene sequence: CDR1 SGHAT, CDR2 FQNNGV. V was pared by 6 bases and J by 10 bases, with 19 bases between. The CDR3 totals 14 residues. The CDR3 sequence is CASSVTGQAQEQFF. DNA of the CDR3: TGTGCCAGCAGTGTAACTGGGCAGGCGCAAGAGCAGTTCTTC.

This clonotype has a count of ten or more. This chain links TRBV18 with TRBJ2-7, with D unclear. V dropped 2 bases and J dropped 2 bases, with 4 bases sitting between them. The V gene's germline CDR1 is KGHSH and CDR2 LQKENI. The CDR3 has 12 amino acids. The CDR3 spells CASSPSTYEQYF. In DNA form, the CDR3 reads TGTGCCAGCTCACCATCTACCTACGAGCAGTACTTC.

This clonotype occurred many times. The chain uses TRBV9 and TRBJ2-1, with 8 bases lining up with TRBD2. Unmatched junction bases numbered 2, after V lost 1 base and J lost 5 bases. The CDR3 sequence is 14 residues long. Germline V lookup: CDR1 SGDLS, CDR2 YYNGEE. The CDR3 protein is CASSVSGSNNEQFF. For the CDR3, the DNA is TGTGCCAGCAGCGTAAGCGGGAGTAACAATGAGCAGTTCTTC. Drawing the rest from reference TRBV9 and TRBJ2-1, the complete variable domain is DSGVTQTPKHLITATGQRVTLRCSPRSGDLSVYWYQQSLDQGLQFLIQYYNGEERAKGNILERFSAQQFPDLHSELNLSSLELGDSALYFCASSVSGSNNEQFFGPGTRLTVL.